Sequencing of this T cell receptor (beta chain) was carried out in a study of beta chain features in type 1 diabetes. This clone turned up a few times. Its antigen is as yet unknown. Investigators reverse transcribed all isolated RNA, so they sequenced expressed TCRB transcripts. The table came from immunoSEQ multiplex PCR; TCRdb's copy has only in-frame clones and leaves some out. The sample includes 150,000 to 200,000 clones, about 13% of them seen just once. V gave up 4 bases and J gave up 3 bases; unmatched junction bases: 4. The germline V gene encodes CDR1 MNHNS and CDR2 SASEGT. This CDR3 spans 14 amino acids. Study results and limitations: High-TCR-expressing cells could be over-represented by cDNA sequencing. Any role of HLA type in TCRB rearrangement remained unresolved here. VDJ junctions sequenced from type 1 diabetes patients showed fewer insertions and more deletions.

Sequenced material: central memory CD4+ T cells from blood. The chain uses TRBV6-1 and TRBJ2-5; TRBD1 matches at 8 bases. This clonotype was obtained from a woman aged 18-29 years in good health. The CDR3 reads CASSARTGKETQYF. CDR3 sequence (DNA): TGTGCCAGCAGTGCTCGGACAGGGAAAGAGACCCAGTACTTC.